This T cell receptor beta chain was documented in a study of control samples from healthy donors and cancer patients. Trimming took off 0 bases at V and 1 base at J, with 4 bases between the two ends. This CDR3 is 13 amino acids long. The germline gives CDR1 SGHKS, CDR2 YYEKEE (reference sequence). Using immunoSEQ multiplex PCR, the repertoire was profiled, and TCRdb retains in-frame clones only, with some absent. The sample contains approximately 170,000 clones, around 88% of which appear only once. The sequencing input was blood. J is TRBJ1-1 and V is TRBV5-5; the D is unclear. The clonotype was recovered from a woman aged 25 to 45 in good health. CDR3 sequence reads: CASSLGPNTEAFF. Written as DNA, the CDR3 is TGTGCCAGCAGCTTGGGACCGAACACTGAAGCTTTCTTT.